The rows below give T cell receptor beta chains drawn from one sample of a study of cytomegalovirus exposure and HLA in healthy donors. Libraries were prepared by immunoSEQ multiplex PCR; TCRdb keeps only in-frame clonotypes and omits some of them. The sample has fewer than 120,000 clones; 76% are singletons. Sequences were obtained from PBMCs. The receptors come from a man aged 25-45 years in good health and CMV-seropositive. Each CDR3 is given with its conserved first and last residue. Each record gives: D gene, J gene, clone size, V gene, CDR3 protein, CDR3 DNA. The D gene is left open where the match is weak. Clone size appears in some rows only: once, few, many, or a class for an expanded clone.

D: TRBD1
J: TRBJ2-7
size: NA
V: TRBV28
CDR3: CASSSGQGGEQYF
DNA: TGTGCCAGCAGTTCGGGACAGGGGGGTGAGCAGTACTTC

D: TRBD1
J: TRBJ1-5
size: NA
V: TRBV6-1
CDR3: CASSKDRGRMSNQPQHF
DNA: TGTGCCAGCAGTAAAGACAGGGGTCGGATGAGCAATCAGCCCCAGCATTTT

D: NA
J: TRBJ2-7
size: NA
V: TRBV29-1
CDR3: CSVVTGHTYEQYF
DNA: TGCAGCGTTGTAACCGGACATACCTACGAGCAGTACTTC

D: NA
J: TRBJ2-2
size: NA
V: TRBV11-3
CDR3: CASSPSPGHEANTGELFF
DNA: TGTGCCAGCAGCCCCTCCCCGGGACACGAAGCGAACACCGGGGAGCTGTTTTTT

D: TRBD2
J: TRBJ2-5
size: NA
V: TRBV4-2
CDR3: CASSQGLAGGPETQYF
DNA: TGTGCCAGCAGCCAAGGACTAGCGGGGGGGCCAGAGACCCAGTACTTC

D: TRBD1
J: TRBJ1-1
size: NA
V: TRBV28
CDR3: CASRIRQGEAFF
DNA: TGTGCCAGCAGAATTAGACAGGGTGAAGCTTTCTTT

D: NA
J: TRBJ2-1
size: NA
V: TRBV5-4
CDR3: CASSLVGVDEQFF
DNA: TGTGCCAGCAGCTTGGTAGGGGTGGATGAGCAGTTCTTC

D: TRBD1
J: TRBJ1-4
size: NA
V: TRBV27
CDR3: CASSGQGAGNEKLFF
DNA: TGTGCCAGCAGCGGACAGGGGGCCGGTAATGAAAAACTGTTTTTT

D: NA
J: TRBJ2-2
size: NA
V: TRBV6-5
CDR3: CASSYALVGGELFF
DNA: TGTGCCAGCAGTTACGCCCTAGTCGGCGGGGAGCTGTTTTTT

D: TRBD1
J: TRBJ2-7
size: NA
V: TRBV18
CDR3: CASSPSGTGGEEQYF
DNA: TGTGCCAGCTCACCATCCGGGACAGGGGGCGAAGAGCAGTACTTC

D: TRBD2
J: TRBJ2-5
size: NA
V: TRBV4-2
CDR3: CASSPRTSGAETQYF
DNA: TGTGCCAGCAGCCCGAGGACTAGCGGGGCTGAGACCCAGTACTTC

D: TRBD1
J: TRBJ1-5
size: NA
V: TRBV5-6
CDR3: CASSLQDRVGNQPQHF
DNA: TGTGCCAGCAGCTTGCAAGACAGGGTTGGCAATCAGCCCCAGCATTTT

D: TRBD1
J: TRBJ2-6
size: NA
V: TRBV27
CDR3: CASSPIRTGGVRANVLTF
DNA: TGTGCCAGCAGTCCTATTCGGACAGGGGGCGTAAGGGCCAACGTCCTGACTTTC

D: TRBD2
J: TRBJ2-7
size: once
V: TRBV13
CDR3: CASSSIQAGVYEQYF
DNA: TGTGCCAGCAGCTCCATCCAAGCGGGGGTCTACGAGCAGTACTTC

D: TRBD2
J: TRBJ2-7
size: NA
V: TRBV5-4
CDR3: CASGVSGVDEQYF
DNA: TGTGCCAGCGGAGTGAGCGGGGTAGACGAGCAGTACTTC

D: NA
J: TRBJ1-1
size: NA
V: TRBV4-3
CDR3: CASSQDAQNTEAFF
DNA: TGCGCCAGCAGCCAAGATGCGCAGAACACTGAAGCTTTCTTT

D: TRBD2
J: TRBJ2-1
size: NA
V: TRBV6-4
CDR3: CASISGGTYNEQFF
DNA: TGTGCCAGCATAAGCGGGGGGACCTACAATGAGCAGTTCTTC

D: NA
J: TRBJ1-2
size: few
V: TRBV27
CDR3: CASSFTHTGLYGYTF
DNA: TGTGCCAGCAGTTTTACTCACACAGGGTTGTATGGCTACACCTTC

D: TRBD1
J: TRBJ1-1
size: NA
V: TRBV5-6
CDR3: CASTLIDRGGEAFF
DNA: TGTGCCAGCACCCTCATCGACAGGGGGGGTGAAGCTTTCTTT

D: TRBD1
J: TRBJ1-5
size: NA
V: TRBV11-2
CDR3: CASSWDRGTGQPQHF
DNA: TGTGCCAGCAGTTGGGACAGGGGGACGGGTCAGCCCCAGCATTTT

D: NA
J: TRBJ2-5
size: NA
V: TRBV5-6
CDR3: CASSLGGGNQETQYF
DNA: TGTGCCAGCAGCTTGGGAGGAGGGAATCAAGAGACCCAGTACTTC

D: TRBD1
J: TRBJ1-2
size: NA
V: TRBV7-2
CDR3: CASSSGQGVRGYTF
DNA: TGTGCCAGCAGCTCGGGACAGGGCGTTCGTGGCTACACCTTC

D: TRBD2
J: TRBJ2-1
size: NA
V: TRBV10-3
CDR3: CAIWAGVGNEQFF
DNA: TGTGCCATCTGGGCGGGAGTAGGAAATGAGCAGTTCTTC